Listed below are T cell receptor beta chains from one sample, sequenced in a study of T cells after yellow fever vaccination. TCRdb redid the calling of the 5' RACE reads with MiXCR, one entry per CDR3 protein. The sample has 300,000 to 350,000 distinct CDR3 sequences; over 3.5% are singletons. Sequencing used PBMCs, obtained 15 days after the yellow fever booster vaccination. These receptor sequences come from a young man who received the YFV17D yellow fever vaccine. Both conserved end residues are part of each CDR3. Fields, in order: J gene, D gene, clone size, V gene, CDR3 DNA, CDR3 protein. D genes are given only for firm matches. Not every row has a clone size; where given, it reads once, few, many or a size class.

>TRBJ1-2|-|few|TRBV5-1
TGCGCCAGCAGCGCCGTGTCCCAGGGGAACTATGGCTACACCTTC
CASSAVSQGNYGYTF
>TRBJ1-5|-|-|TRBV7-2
TGTGCCAGCAGCCGATCGGACAGTCCTCAACCCCAGCATTTT
CASSRSDSPQPQHF
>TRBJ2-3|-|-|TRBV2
TGTGCCAGCAGTGGTCTAGTTACCACAGATACGCAGTATTTT
CASSGLVTTDTQYF
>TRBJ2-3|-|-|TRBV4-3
TGCGCCAGCAGCCAGGTCACTACAGATACGCAGTATTTT
CASSQVTTDTQYF
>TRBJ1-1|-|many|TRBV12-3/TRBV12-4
TGTGCCAGCACGCCGGGCAGGGCGAGCACTGAAGCTTTCTTT
CASTPGRASTEAFF
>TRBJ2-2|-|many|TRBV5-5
TGTGCCAGCAGCTTGGAAGGCAGGGAACACACCGGGGAGCTGTTTTTT
CASSLEGREHTGELFF
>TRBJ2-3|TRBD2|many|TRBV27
TGTGCCAGCAGTGGACTAGCGTCTAGCACAGATACGCAGTATTTT
CASSGLASSTDTQYF
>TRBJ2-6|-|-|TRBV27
TGTGCCAGCAGTTTACAGAGCTCTGGGGCCAACGTCCTGACTTTC
CASSLQSSGANVLTF
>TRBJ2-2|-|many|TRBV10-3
TGTGCCATCAGTGCGACTAGTTTCCCCCCCGGGGAGCTGTTTTTT
CAISATSFPPGELFF
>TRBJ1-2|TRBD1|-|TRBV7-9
TGTGCCAGCAGCCCGGACAGGTACTATGGCTACACCTTC
CASSPDRYYGYTF
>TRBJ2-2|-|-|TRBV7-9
TGTGCCAGCAGCTTAGGACCTCCTTACACCGGGGAGCTGTTTTTT
CASSLGPPYTGELFF
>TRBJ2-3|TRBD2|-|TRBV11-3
TGTGCCAGCAGCTTGGGACTATACGGGGATACGCAGTATTTT
CASSLGLYGDTQYF
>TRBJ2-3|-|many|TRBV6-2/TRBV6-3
TGTGCCAGCAGCCGGGATACGCAGTATTTT
CASSRDTQYF
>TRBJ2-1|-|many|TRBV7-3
TGTGCCAGCAGCTTGCTGGGACCTAGGGATGAGCAGTTCTTC
CASSLLGPRDEQFF
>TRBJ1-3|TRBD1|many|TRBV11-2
TGTGCCAGCAGCCAACAGGGGCACGGAAACACCATATATTTT
CASSQQGHGNTIYF
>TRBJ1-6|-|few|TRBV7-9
TGTGCCAGCAGCCCAGCCGGGGGCCATAATTCACCCCTCCACTTT
CASSPAGGHNSPLHF
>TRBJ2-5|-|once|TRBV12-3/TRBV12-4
TGTGCCAGCAGACTCTTCCAAGAGACCCAGTACTTC
CASRLFQETQYF
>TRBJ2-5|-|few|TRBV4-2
TGTGCCAGCAGCCAACCGGGTGGGGAATTAGAGACCCAGTACTTC
CASSQPGGELETQYF
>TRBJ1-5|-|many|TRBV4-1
TGCGCCAGCAGCCAATCACAGGGAAATCAGCCCCAGCATTTT
CASSQSQGNQPQHF
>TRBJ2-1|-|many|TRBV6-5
TGTGCCAGCAAGGAGCGCTCAAGCCCCATGAGCTCCTACAATGAGCAGTTCTTC
CASKERSSPMSSYNEQFF
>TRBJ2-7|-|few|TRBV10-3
TGTGCCATCAGTGAGTCCCGGGACTCCTACGAGCAGTACTTC
CAISESRDSYEQYF
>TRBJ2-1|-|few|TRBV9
TGTGCCAGCAGCCCCCGACTGGGAACTCGGCATGAGCAGTTCTTC
CASSPRLGTRHEQFF
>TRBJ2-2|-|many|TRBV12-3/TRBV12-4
TGTGCCAGTCGAGGGGCCGGGGAGCTGTTTTTT
CASRGAGELFF
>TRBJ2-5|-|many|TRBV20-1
TGCAGTGCTAGAGGGGACAACAAAGAGACCCAGTACTTC
CSARGDNKETQYF
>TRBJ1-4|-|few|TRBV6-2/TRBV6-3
TGTGCCAGCAGTTACTCGAAGACAACTAATGAAAAACTGTTTTTT
CASSYSKTTNEKLFF
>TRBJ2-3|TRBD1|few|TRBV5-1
TGCGCCAGCAGCGGCGACAGGGGGATGACAGATACGCAGTATTTT
CASSGDRGMTDTQYF
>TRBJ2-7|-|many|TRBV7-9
TGTGCCAGCATCAAGACCGGGGTCGTCTGGGAGCAGTACTTC
CASIKTGVVWEQYF
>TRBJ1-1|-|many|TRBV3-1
TGTGCCAGCAGCCAAAGGAGTGAAGCTTTCTTT
CASSQRSEAFF
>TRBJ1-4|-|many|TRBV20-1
TGCAGTGCCGCCCGGCAGGCGGATGAAAAACTGTTTTTT
CSAARQADEKLFF
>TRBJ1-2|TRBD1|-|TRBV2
TGTGCCAGCCCGGACAGGCCGGGGGCCTCCTATGGCTACACCTTC
CASPDRPGASYGYTF
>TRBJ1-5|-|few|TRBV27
TGTGCCAGCAGTTTGGGCAGTAAGCAGCCCCAGCATTTT
CASSLGSKQPQHF
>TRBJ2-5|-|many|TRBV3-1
TGTGCCAGCAGCCAAGATCCTCGGGTGCGGGAAGAGACCCAGTACTTC
CASSQDPRVREETQYF
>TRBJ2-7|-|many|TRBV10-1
TGCGCCAGCATGGGGACGGACTCCTACGAGCAGTACTTC
CASMGTDSYEQYF